Listed below are T cell receptor beta chains from one sample, sequenced in a study of OX40 agonist ivuxolimab in advanced cancers. The data were produced by immunoSEQ multiplex PCR, yet TCRdb's version contains in-frame clones alone and is incomplete. This sample carries some 40,000 clones, about 90% of them seen once, and the ten largest clones take around 20%. The sample here was CD4+ or CD8+ T cells sorted from blood, taken in a trial of the OX40 agonist ivuxolimab. The source is an adult with an advanced solid tumor such as melanoma, head and neck, liver or kidney cancer. The CDR3 runs from the conserved cysteine through the conserved F or W. D genes are given only for firm matches.

d_call v_call cdr3_aa
TRBD2 TRBV11-3 CASSLRTAGVTDTQYF
- TRBV7-9 CASSLRGDPYEQYF
TRBD2 TRBV4-1 CASSPLNSGPTDTQYF
TRBD2 TRBV19 CASSILAGGVTGELFF
- TRBV2 CASSAGAYNEQFF
TRBD1 TRBV6-1 CASSEPPYWDRKNEQYF
- TRBV21-1 CASSKDWLPGQGARDTQYF
- TRBV29-1 CSARLLQYNEQFF
- TRBV7-3 CASSLSGSSYNEQFF
TRBD2 TRBV5-4 CASSAETSGRAHEQFF
TRBD2 TRBV11-2 CASSPGTSASREFF
TRBD1 TRBV9 CASSPSGTGGRHGNTIYF
TRBD1 TRBV15 CATGDSNSRNEQFF
- TRBV19 CASSPAAGGTYEQYF
- TRBV6-5 CASSYLGPTYEQYF
TRBD2 TRBV7-2 CASSLVAGGPGDTQYF
- TRBV7-9 CASSFGLGYNEQFF
TRBD2 TRBV4-2 CASSQEFLAGSTDTQYF
TRBD1 TRBV5-1 CASSFPGTGSYEQYF
- TRBV6-1 CASSTGNPFDYEQYF
TRBD2 TRBV5-6 CASSPERLAGVEETQYF
- TRBV18 CASSRPGPPYEQYF
- TRBV9 CASSVNSQETQYF
TRBD2 TRBV27 CASSLGTSGIYDTQYF
TRBD2 TRBV11-2 CASSLRASGYQETQYF
- TRBV13 CASSLGGAAYEQYF
- TRBV19 CASSIGTGYNEQFF